The clone carrying this T cell receptor beta chain came up many times. TCR beta CDR3 regions were amplified from RNA transcripts. Primed by the HTBI set, a first-round RT-PCR was run on the TCR CDR3. From the multiplex PCR reads, TCRdb called clonotypes with MiXCR, one entry per CDR3 protein. The sample gives over 650,000 distinct CDR3 sequences, 16% of which show up once; under 10% is in the top ten. This specimen comes from a study of T cells in Graves' hyperthyroidism and ophthalmopathy. Patients were aged 18 to 65, had disease duration under 2 months, and had newly diagnosed hyperthyroidism. The CDR3 is made up of 15 amino acids. Trimming took 1 base from V and 2 from J, leaving 9 bases between them. Germline CDR1 reads MDHEN; CDR2 reads SYDVKM.

The rearrangement joins TRBV28 to TRBJ2-1, with D perhaps TRBD1 (5 bases). Sequenced: blood. The clonotype originates from a man younger than 30 with Graves' hyperthyroidism. CDR3 protein: CASSLFDRAYNEQFF. The CDR3 bases are TGTGCCAGCAGTTTATTCGACAGAGCCTACAATGAGCAGTTCTTC.